These T cell receptor beta chains were read from a single sample in a study of read filtering for tumor transcriptome and immune sequencing. MiXCR, run by TCRdb on the reads, gives a single entry per CDR3 protein. The sample lists approximately 150,000 distinct CDR3 sequences, around 14% seen once, with 8.4% in the top ten. Sequenced: a population of CD138-negative cells sorted from bone marrow. The source of these receptors is a donor at least 40 years old with multiple myeloma. The CDR3 runs from the conserved cysteine through the conserved F or W. A D gene is named only where the DNA matches it firmly. Only part of the rows carry a size: once, few, many, or a class if the clone is expanded.

TRBV20-1,13,many,TRBJ1-2,NA,CSAREDGSYGYTF,TGCAGTGCTAGAGAGGACGGAAGCTATGGCTACACCTTC
TRBV7-9,10,many,TRBJ1-1,NA,CASSGGETFF,TGTGCCAGCTCCGGGGGGGAAACTTTCTTT
TRBV27,12,many,TRBJ1-1,NA,CASSLLGREAFF,TGTGCCAGCAGTTTATTGGGCAGGGAAGCTTTCTTT
TRBV10-3,14,many,TRBJ2-1,NA,CAITERGGNNEQFF,TGTGCCATCACCGAGAGAGGCGGGAACAATGAGCAGTTCTTC
TRBV29-1,13,many,TRBJ1-4,NA,CSVEVGASEKLFF,TGCAGCGTTGAGGTGGGGGCAAGTGAAAAACTGTTTTTT
TRBV11-1,16,NA,TRBJ2-2,NA,CASSPFGPRNTEELFF,TGTGCCAGCAGCCCCTTCGGACCCCGAAACACCGAGGAGCTGTTTTTT
TRBV6-2/TRBV6-3,16,NA,TRBJ1-3,NA,CASRPRGDGSGNTIYF,TGTGCCAGCAGACCCCGAGGGGACGGCTCTGGAAACACCATATATTTT
TRBV19,13,many,TRBJ2-2,NA,CASKESRTGELFF,TGTGCCAGTAAGGAATCTCGCACCGGGGAGCTGTTTTTT
TRBV9,14,many,TRBJ1-2,TRBD1,CASKRTGLDYGYTF,TGTGCCAGCAAAAGGACAGGGCTGGACTATGGCTACACCTTC
TRBV6-5,16,many,TRBJ2-5,NA,CASSYSGRRRGETQYF,TGTGCCAGCAGTTACTCCGGACGCCGCCGGGGGGAGACCCAGTACTTC
TRBV20-1,13,many,TRBJ2-5,TRBD1,CSAFRDSQETQYF,TGCAGTGCTTTCAGGGACAGCCAAGAGACCCAGTACTTC
TRBV5-8,12,many,TRBJ2-7,NA,CASSLPPYEQYF,TGTGCCAGCAGCCTCCCCCCCTACGAGCAGTACTTC